This T cell receptor (beta chain) was retrieved from a study of cytomegalovirus exposure and HLA in healthy donors. On this clone itself: The antigen is undetermined.

The PCR had 60 Vbeta and 13 Jbeta primers. Clones were read by immunoSEQ multiplex PCR, and TCRdb kept only the in-frame ones, dropping some. The table lists about 140,000 clones, 80% of them singletons. V was pared by 8 bases and J by 2 bases, with 6 bases of the junction left unmatched. Germline V gene lookup returns CDR1 SNHLY and CDR2 FYNNEI. CDR3 length: 14 amino acids. Study-level findings and limits: Within the data, a cluster of highly shared sequence variants was likely a sequencing artifact. In a later analysis, approximately 15,000 TCR beta sequences were associated with HLA alleles at 0.05 false discovery rate. Some V segments (TRBV6-2 and TRBV6-3 among them) were excluded as indistinguishable. When analyzed later, the rates of TCR association showed variation by HLA locus, with DRB1 the most and HLA-C the fewest.

Material: PBMCs. The sequence was obtained from a man aged 30-40 years in good health and CMV-seronegative. The rearrangement joins TRBV2 to TRBJ2-1, with 7 bases identical to TRBD1. CDR3 in amino acids: CASRAGTAYNEQFF. The CDR3 bases are TGTGCCAGCCGGGCCGGGACAGCCTACAATGAGCAGTTCTTC.